These 2 T cell receptor beta chains came from one sample sequenced in a study of CD8 T cells in ankylosing spondylitis. TCRdb recomputed calls from the 5' RACE reads with MiXCR, one row per CDR3 protein. The top ten clones hold 2.6% of a sample with approximately 250,000 distinct CDR3 sequences, roughly a tenth of them seen once. The sequenced sample was blood, either unsorted or a sorted T cell fraction (not recorded which). Receptor source: a male donor with ankylosing spondylitis or in good health (not recorded which).

This clonotype occurred many times. The chain links TRBV2 to TRBJ1-2; no reliable D call. Germline V lookup: CDR1 SNHLY, CDR2 FYNNEI. This CDR3 has 12 amino acids. The V and J ends lost 7 bases and 7 bases respectively, with 13 bases between them. The CDR3 here is CASTQSDPGYTF. Here the CDR3 DNA reads TGTGCCAGCACTCAATCAGACCCTGGCTACACCTTC.

This clonotype was observed many times. V gene TRBV4-2 combines with J gene TRBJ2-5; TRBD2 might be the D (6 bases). Germline CDR1 reads LGHNA; CDR2 reads YNFKEQ. The CDR3 loop spans 16 amino acids. Trimming removed 4 bases at V and 4 bases at J, with 19 bases between. CDR3 region: CASSPGTLGDRETQYF. In DNA, the CDR3 is TGTGCCAGCAGCCCCGGGACTTTGGGAGATCGAGAGACCCAGTACTTC.